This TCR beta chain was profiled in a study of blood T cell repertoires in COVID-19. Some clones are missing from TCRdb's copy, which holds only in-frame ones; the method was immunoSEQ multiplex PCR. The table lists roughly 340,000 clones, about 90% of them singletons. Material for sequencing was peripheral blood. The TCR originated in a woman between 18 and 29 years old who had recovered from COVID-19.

The CDR3 nucleotides read TGTGCCAGCAGTCCCCCAGGGCCCACTGAAGCTTTCTTT. This gives the protein CASSPPGPTEAFF. The gene calls are TRBV12-3 or TRBV12-4 and TRBJ1-1; tentatively, D is TRBD1 (5 bases). The CDR3 contains 13 residues. The V end lost 5 bases, the J end lost 4 bases, and 11 bases lay between the germline ends.